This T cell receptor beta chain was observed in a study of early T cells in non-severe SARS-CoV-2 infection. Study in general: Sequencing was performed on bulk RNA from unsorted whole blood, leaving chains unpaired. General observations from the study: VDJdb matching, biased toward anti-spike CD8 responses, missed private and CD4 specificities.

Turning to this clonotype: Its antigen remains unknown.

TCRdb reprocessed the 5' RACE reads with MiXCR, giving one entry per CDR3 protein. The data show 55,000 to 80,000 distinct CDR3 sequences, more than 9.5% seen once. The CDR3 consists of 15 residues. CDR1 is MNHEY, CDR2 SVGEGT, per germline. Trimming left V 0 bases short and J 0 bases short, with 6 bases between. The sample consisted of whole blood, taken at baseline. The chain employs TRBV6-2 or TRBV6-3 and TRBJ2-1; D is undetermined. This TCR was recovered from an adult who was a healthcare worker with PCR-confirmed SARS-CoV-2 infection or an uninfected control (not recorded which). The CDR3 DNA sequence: TGTGCCAGCAGTTACTCGTCCCGCTCCTACAATGAGCAGTTCTTC. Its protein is CASSYSSRSYNEQFF.